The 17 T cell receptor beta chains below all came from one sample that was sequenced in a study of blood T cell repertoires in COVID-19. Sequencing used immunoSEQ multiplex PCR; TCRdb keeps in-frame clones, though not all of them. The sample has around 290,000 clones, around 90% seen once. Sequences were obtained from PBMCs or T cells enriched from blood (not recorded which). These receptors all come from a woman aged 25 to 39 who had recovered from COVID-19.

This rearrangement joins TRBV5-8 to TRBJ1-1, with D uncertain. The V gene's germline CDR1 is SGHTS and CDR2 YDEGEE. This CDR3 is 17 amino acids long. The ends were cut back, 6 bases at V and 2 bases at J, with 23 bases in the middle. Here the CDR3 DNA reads TGTGCCAGCATCCCGACCTCCGGGATAAGGTCTAACACTGAAGCTTTCTTT. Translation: CASIPTSGIRSNTEAFF.

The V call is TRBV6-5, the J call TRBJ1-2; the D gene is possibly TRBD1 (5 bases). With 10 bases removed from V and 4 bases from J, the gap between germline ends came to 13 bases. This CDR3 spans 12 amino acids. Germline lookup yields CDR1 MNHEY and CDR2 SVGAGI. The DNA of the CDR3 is TGTGCCACATGGGGCCCGAGCTATGGCTACACCTTC. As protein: CATWGPSYGYTF.

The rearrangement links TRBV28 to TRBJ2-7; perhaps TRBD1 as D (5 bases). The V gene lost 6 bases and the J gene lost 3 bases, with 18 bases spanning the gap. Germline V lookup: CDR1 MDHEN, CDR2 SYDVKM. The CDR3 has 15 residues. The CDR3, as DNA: TGTGCCAGCAGGGGGTCTATGGGGCGCCGCTACGAGCAGTACTTC. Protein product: CASRGSMGRRYEQYF.

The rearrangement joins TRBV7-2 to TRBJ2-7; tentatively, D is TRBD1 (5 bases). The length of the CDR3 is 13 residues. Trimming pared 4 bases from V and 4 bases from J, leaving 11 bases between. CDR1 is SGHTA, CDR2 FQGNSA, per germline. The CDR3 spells CASSSRVPYEQYF. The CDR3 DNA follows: TGTGCCAGCAGCTCCAGGGTACCATACGAGCAGTACTTC.

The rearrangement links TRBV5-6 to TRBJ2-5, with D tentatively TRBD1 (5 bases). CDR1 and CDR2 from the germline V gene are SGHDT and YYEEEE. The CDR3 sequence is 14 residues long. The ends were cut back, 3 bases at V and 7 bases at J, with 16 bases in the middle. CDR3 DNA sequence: TGTGCCAGCAGCTCCCGCAGGGTCTATGGGACCCAGTACTTC. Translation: CASSSRRVYGTQYF.

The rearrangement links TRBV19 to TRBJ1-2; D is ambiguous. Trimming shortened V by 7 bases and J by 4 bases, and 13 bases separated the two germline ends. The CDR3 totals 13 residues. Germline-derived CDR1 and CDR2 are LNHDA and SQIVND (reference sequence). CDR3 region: CASTGERGYGYTF. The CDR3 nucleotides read TGTGCCAGTACCGGGGAGCGGGGCTATGGCTACACCTTC.

The CDR3 here is CASSVSIPSDSPLHF. The CDR3 coding sequence is TGTGCCAGCAGTGTCAGCATCCCCAGCGATTCACCCCTCCACTTT. The J gene is TRBJ1-6, the V gene TRBV2; no clear D gene. Germline loops: CDR1 SNHLY, CDR2 FYNNEI. V lost 4 bases and J 8 bases, leaving 15 bases between the germline ends. This CDR3 has 15 amino acids.

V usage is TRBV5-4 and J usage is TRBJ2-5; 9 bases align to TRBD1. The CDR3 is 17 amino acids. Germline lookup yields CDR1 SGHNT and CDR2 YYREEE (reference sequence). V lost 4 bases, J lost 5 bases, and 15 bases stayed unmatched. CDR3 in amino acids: CASSDRGRRPLGETQYF. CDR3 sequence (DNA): TGTGCCAGCAGCGACAGGGGGAGGCGTCCGTTGGGGGAGACCCAGTACTTC.

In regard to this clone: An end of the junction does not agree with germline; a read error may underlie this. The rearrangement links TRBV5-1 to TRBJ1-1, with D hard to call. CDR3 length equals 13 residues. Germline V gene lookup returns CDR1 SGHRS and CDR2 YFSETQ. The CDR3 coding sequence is TGCGCCAGCAGCTTCGAACAGCCCTCTGATGCTTTCTTT. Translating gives CASSFEQPSDAFF. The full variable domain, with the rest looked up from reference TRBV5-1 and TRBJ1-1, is KAGVTQTPRYLIKTRGQQVTLSCSPISGHRSVSWYQQTPGQGLQFLFEYFSETQRNKGNFPGRFSGRQFSNSRSEMNVSTLELGDSALYLCASSFEQPSDAFFGQGTRLTVV.

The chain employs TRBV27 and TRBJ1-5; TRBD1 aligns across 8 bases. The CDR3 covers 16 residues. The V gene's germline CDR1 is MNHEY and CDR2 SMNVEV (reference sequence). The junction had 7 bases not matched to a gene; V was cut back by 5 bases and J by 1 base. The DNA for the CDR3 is TGTGCCAGCAGTCCGCGGACAGGGATAAGCAATCAGCCCCAGCATTTT. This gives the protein CASSPRTGISNQPQHF.

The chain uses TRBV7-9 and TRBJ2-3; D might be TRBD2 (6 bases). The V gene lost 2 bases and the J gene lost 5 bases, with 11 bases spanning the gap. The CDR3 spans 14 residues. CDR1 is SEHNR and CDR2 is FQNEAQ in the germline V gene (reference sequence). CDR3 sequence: CASSLPGTEDTQYF. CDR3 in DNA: TGTGCCAGCAGCTTACCCGGGACTGAAGATACGCAGTATTTT.

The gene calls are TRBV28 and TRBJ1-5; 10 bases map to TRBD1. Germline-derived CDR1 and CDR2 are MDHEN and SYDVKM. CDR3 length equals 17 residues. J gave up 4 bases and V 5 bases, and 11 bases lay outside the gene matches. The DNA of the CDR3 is TGTGCCAGCAGTACGAGCCGGGCGGGACAGGGGAATCAGCCCCAGCATTTT. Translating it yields CASSTSRAGQGNQPQHF.

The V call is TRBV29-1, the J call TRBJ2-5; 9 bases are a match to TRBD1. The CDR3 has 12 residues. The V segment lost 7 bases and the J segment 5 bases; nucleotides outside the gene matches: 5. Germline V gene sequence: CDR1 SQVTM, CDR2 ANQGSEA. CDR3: CSGGQGSETQYF. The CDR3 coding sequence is TGCAGCGGCGGACAGGGGTCGGAGACCCAGTACTTC.

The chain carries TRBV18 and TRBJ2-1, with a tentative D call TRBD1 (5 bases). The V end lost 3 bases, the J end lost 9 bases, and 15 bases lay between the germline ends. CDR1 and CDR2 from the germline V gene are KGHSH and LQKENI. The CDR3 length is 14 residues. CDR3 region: CASSPLDQGTEQFF. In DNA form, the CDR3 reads TGTGCCAGCTCACCCCTAGACCAGGGTACTGAGCAGTTCTTC.

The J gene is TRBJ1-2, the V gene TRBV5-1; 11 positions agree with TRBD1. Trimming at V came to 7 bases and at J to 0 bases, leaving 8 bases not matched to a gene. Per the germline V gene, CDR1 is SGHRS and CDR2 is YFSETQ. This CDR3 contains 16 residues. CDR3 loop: CASGGQGAQANYGYTF. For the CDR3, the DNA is TGCGCCAGCGGAGGACAGGGGGCTCAAGCTAACTATGGCTACACCTTC. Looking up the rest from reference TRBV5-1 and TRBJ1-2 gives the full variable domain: KAGVTQTPRYLIKTRGQQVTLSCSPISGHRSVSWYQQTPGQGLQFLFEYFSETQRNKGNFPGRFSGRQFSNSRSEMNVSTLELGDSALYLCASGGQGAQANYGYTFGSGTRLTVV.

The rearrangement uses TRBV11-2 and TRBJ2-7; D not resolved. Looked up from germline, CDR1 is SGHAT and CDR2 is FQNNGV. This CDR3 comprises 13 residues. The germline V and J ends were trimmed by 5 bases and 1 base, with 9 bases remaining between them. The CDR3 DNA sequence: TGTGCCAGCAGCCGTTCAGAATCCTACGAGCAGTACTTC. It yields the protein CASSRSESYEQYF.

The CDR3 is CAWTGLQSTGELFF. The CDR3, as DNA: TGTGCCTGGACAGGGCTTCAGAGCACCGGGGAGCTGTTTTTT. This chain joins TRBV30 and TRBJ2-2, with D possibly TRBD1 on 5 matching bases. There are 14 residues in the CDR3. CDR1 GTSNPN and CDR2 SVGIG come from the germline V gene (reference sequence). V lost 4 bases and J lost 4, with 13 bases in between.